The 25 T cell receptor beta chains below were found in one sample sequenced in a study of T cell responses to AZD1222 COVID-19 vaccine. Data came from immunoSEQ multiplex PCR; TCRdb stores just in-frame clones and leaves some out. The sample has about 150,000 clones; roughly nine tenths are singletons. The input for sequencing was peripheral blood, taken 28 days after the second AZD1222 dose. The receptors here all came from an adult who received the AZD1222 COVID-19 vaccine.

This chain uses TRBV20-1 with TRBJ2-1; 10 nucleotides agree with TRBD1. The CDR3 runs to 14 residues. The germline V gene encodes CDR1 DFQATT and CDR2 SNEGSKA (reference sequence). Germline trimming cut 3 bases from V and 15 bases from J; bases unmatched to any gene: 14. CDR3 protein: CSASNAGQGFLRFF. The CDR3 DNA follows: TGCAGTGCTAGTAATGCGGGACAGGGGTTTTTGCGGTTCTTC.

The gene calls are TRBV6-5 and TRBJ2-2; D gene unclear. There are 16 residues in the CDR3. Germline CDR1 MNHEY, CDR2 SVGAGI. The ends were cut back, 2 bases at V and 4 bases at J, with 14 bases in the middle. Here the CDR3 DNA reads TGTGCCAGCAGTTACCCGGGCTCAGGTCCCACCGGGGAGCTGTTTTTT. This sequence encodes CASSYPGSGPTGELFF.

J is TRBJ1-1 and V is TRBV11-2, with D possibly TRBD1 on 6 matching bases. Looked up from germline, CDR1 is SGHAT and CDR2 is FQNNGV. Trimming stripped 2 bases from V and 0 bases from J, with 16 bases between. CDR3 length: 17 residues. The CDR3 here is CASSLRLDRSMNTEAFF. The CDR3 DNA sequence: TGTGCCAGCAGCTTAAGGCTCGACAGGTCAATGAACACTGAAGCTTTCTTT.

The genes are TRBV27 and TRBJ1-2; D is undetermined. Germline-derived CDR1 and CDR2 are MNHEY and SMNVEV (reference sequence). The V end lost 4 bases, the J end lost 7 bases, and 10 bases lay between the germline ends. This CDR3 contains 12 residues. This chain's CDR3 is CASSSPLGGYTF. The CDR3, as DNA: TGTGCCAGCAGTTCCCCTTTGGGTGGCTACACCTTC.

The V and J genes are TRBV19 and TRBJ2-7; 12 nucleotides line up with TRBD1. V lost 8 bases to trimming and J lost 6 bases; unmatched junction nucleotides: 8. Germline loops: CDR1 LNHDA, CDR2 SQIVND (reference sequence). CDR3 length: 14 amino acids. The CDR3 spells CASGTGQGASEQYF. The CDR3 DNA reads TGTGCCAGTGGGACGGGACAGGGGGCCAGCGAGCAGTACTTC.

V and J are TRBV7-3 and TRBJ2-5, with a weak D call TRBD2 (5 bases). The ends were cut back, 2 bases at V and 4 bases at J, with 14 bases in the middle. Germline V lookup: CDR1 SGHTA, CDR2 FQGTGA. CDR3 length equals 15 residues. The DNA for the CDR3 is TGTGCCAGCAGCTTAGGGCCTCGAGGAGGAGAGACCCAGTACTTC. Translating it yields CASSLGPRGGETQYF. Combining the CDR3 with reference TRBV7-3 and TRBJ2-5 gives the whole variable domain GAGVSQTPSNKVTEKGKYVELRCDPISGHTALYWYRQSLGQGPEFLIYFQGTGAADDSGLPNDRFFAVRPEGSVSTLKIQRTERGDSAVYLCASSLGPRGGETQYFGPGTRLLVL.

The chain has TRBV11-2 and TRBJ1-4; TRBD1 matches at 7 bases. The CDR3 has 11 residues. Germline CDR1 SGHAT, CDR2 FQNNGV. The ends lost 5 bases at V and 11 bases at J; junction bases unmatched: 2. In DNA, the CDR3 is TGTGCCAGCAGCCCAGGGGGGAAACTGTTTTTT. Protein: CASSPGGKLFF.

V and J are TRBV6-1 and TRBJ1-1; 7 bases fit TRBD1. The CDR3 contains 13 residues. The V and J ends lost 5 bases and 5 bases, in that order; junction bases with no gene match: 5. Germline CDR1 MNHNS, CDR2 SASEGT. In DNA form, the CDR3 reads TGTGCCAGCAGTTTCACAGGGGAAACTGAAGCTTTCTTT. Translating gives CASSFTGETEAFF.

The rearrangement links TRBV27 to TRBJ2-7; 9 bases map to TRBD2. The CDR3 covers 20 residues. The V gene end was trimmed by 4 bases and the J gene end by 5 bases; junction bases not matched to a gene: 24. Germline V gene lookup returns CDR1 MNHEY and CDR2 SMNVEV (reference sequence). The CDR3 protein is CASSSPWRGLFSGRYNEQYF. CDR3 coding DNA: TGTGCCAGCAGTTCCCCCTGGCGAGGATTGTTTAGCGGGAGATATAACGAGCAGTACTTC.

This rearrangement joins TRBV9 to TRBJ2-5, with TRBD1 identical over 11 bases. Germline loops: CDR1 SGDLS, CDR2 YYNGEE. The junction had 6 bases not matched to a gene; V was cut back by 0 bases and J by 5 bases. The CDR3 is made up of 16 amino acids. Written as DNA, the CDR3 is TGTGCCAGCAGCGTAGATGGACAGGGGGCGGGTGAGACCCAGTACTTC. The encoded protein is CASSVDGQGAGETQYF.

This chain uses TRBV13 with TRBJ1-1, with D perhaps TRBD1 (6 bases). Germline V lookup: CDR1 PRHDT, CDR2 FYEKMQ (reference sequence). The CDR3 sequence is 14 residues long. The V end lost 5 bases, the J end lost 1 base, and 11 bases lay between the germline ends. CDR3 coding DNA: TGTGCCAGCAGCAGGGGGGGCTGGAACACTGAAGCTTTCTTT. Translation: CASSRGGWNTEAFF.

The J gene is TRBJ1-2, the V gene TRBV25-1, with unresolved D. V lost 5 bases and J 6 bases, leaving 10 bases between the germline ends. This CDR3 has 12 amino acids. Germline CDR1 is MGHDK and CDR2 is SYGVNS. The DNA of the CDR3 is TGTGCCAGCAGTTGGTCCGGGGATGGCTACACCTTC. This translates into CASSWSGDGYTF.

CDR3 sequence: CASSLSGGRLYEQYF. CDR3 nucleotides: TGTGCCAGCAGTTTATCGGGGGGGCGCCTTTACGAGCAGTACTTC. The J gene is TRBJ2-7, the V gene TRBV28; 8 bases map to TRBD2. Germline assignment: CDR1 MDHEN and CDR2 SYDVKM. With 1 base clipped from V and 4 bases from J, the junction kept 6 bases outside the gene matches. CDR3 size: 15 residues.

This clone was seen only once. The chain is built from TRBV5-1 and TRBJ2-3; D gene unclear. The V gene lost 4 bases and the J gene lost 5 bases, with 11 bases spanning the gap. The CDR3 runs to 13 residues. In germline, CDR1 is SGHRS, CDR2 YFSETQ. The CDR3 loop is CASSPLVLDTQYF. The DNA of the CDR3 is TGCGCCAGCAGCCCCCTCGTTTTAGATACGCAGTATTTT.

The chain has TRBV12-5 and TRBJ1-1; the D gene is possibly TRBD1 (6 bases). The V and J ends lost 1 base and 11 bases respectively, with 11 bases between them. This CDR3 has 12 residues. Per the germline V gene, CDR1 is LGHNT and CDR2 is FRNRAP. The chain's CDR3 is CASGLDTGLAFF. CDR3 DNA: TGTGCTAGTGGTTTGGATACAGGGTTGGCTTTCTTT.

This clone has a handful of counts. The gene calls are TRBV24-1 and TRBJ1-4, with a tentative D call TRBD1 (5 bases). V was clipped by 4 bases and J by 8 bases, with 16 bases between them. The CDR3 is made up of 15 amino acids. Germline CDR1 and CDR2: KGHDR and SFDVKD. CDR3 sequence (DNA): TGTGCCACCAGTGAGGGCAGGGTCGTAGTCGAAAAACTGTTTTTT. Encoded protein: CATSEGRVVVEKLFF.

This clone was observed a few times. The chain is built from TRBV24-1 and TRBJ2-3; D is unresolved. Trimming pared 2 bases from V and 1 base from J, leaving 12 bases between. This CDR3 contains 16 residues. Per the germline V gene, CDR1 is KGHDR and CDR2 is SFDVKD. The CDR3 region is CATSDSLWAGTDTQYF. DNA of the CDR3: TGTGCCACCAGTGATTCGTTATGGGCAGGCACAGATACGCAGTATTTT.

The rearrangement uses TRBV9 and TRBJ2-7; TRBD2 agrees at 10 bases. Germline CDR1 SGDLS, CDR2 YYNGEE. With 4 bases clipped from V and 5 bases from J, the junction kept 6 bases outside the gene matches. This CDR3 comprises 14 residues. CDR3 DNA sequence: TGTGCCAGCAGCTTCGCTAGCGGGAGCCACGAGCAGTACTTC. Protein sequence: CASSFASGSHEQYF.

V and J are TRBV20-1 and TRBJ2-3; D unresolved. Trimming pared 3 bases from V and 14 bases from J, leaving 12 bases between. Germline loops: CDR1 DFQATT, CDR2 SNEGSKA (reference sequence). The CDR3 contains 10 residues. The CDR3 sequence is CSASPLFRYF. The CDR3 nucleotides read TGCAGTGCTAGCCCCTTATTTCGGTATTTT.

The gene calls are TRBV6-2 or TRBV6-3 and TRBJ2-7; 12 bases match TRBD2. In germline, CDR1 is MNHEY, CDR2 SVGEGT. The V segment lost 4 bases and the J segment 3 bases; nucleotides outside the gene matches: 10. CDR3 length: 17 residues. CDR3 bases: TGTGCCAGCAGTTCCCCGTCTCTAGCGGGGGGGTTCTACGAGCAGTACTTC. It is translated as CASSSPSLAGGFYEQYF.

The chain is built from TRBV19 and TRBJ1-1; D is undetermined. In germline, CDR1 is LNHDA, CDR2 SQIVND (reference sequence). Between the trimmed V and J ends, which lost 7 bases and 1 base, there was a span of 13 bases. This CDR3 comprises 14 residues. The CDR3 DNA sequence: TGTGCCAGTATCCCAGATCCGACGAACACTGAAGCTTTCTTT. Amino acids: CASIPDPTNTEAFF. Filled out from reference TRBV19 and TRBJ1-1, the complete variable domain reads DGGITQSPKYLFRKEGQNVTLSCEQNLNHDAMYWYRQDPGQGLRLIYYSQIVNDFQKGDIAEGYSVSREKKESFPLTVTSAQKNPTAFYLCASIPDPTNTEAFFGQGTRLTVV.

The V gene is TRBV24-1, the J gene TRBJ1-2, with D possibly TRBD1 on 5 matching bases. V lost 6 bases to trimming and J lost 1 base, with 8 bases between them. The germline V gene has CDR1 KGHDR and CDR2 SFDVKD. The CDR3 has 13 amino acids. Written as DNA, the CDR3 is TGTGCCACCAGTTCGGGGGTTAACTATGGCTACACCTTC. Its protein product is CATSSGVNYGYTF.

The rearrangement uses TRBV7-2 and TRBJ2-1; 7 bases match TRBD1. The CDR3 is made up of 14 amino acids. The junction had 7 bases not matched to a gene; V was cut back by 5 bases and J by 6 bases. Germline V gives CDR1 SGHTA, CDR2 FQGNSA. CDR3 region: CASSQDRVVNEQFF. The CDR3 bases are TGTGCCAGCAGCCAAGACAGGGTAGTCAATGAGCAGTTCTTC.

The rearrangement joins TRBV7-9 to TRBJ1-2; D unresolved. The CDR3 contains 14 residues. V gave up 5 bases and J gave up 4 bases, with 14 bases separating them. Germline V gene lookup returns CDR1 SEHNR and CDR2 FQNEAQ (reference sequence). The CDR3 nucleotides read TGTGCCAGCAGCCCCCCCGGGCGGGGCTATGGCTACACCTTC. Its protein is CASSPPGRGYGYTF.

The CDR3 DNA reads as TGCGCCAGCAGCACCGGACTAGGGGAGCAAGAGACCCAGTACTTC. Encoded protein: CASSTGLGEQETQYF. The chain has TRBV5-1 and TRBJ2-5; 7 nucleotides agree with TRBD2. Trimming cost V 4 bases and J 2 bases; bases outside gene matches: 8. The germline CDR1 and CDR2 sequences are SGHRS and YFSETQ. This CDR3 has 15 amino acids.